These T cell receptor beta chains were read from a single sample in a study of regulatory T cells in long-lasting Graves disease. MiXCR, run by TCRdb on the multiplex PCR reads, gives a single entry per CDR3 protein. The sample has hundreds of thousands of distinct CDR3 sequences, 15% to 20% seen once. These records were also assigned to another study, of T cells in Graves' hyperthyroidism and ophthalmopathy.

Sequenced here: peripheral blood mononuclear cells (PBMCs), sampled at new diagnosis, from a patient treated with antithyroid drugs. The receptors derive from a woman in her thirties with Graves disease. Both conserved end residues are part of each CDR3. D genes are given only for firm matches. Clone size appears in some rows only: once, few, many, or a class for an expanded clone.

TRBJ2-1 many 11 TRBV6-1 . TGTGCCAGCAGCGAACAAGCCCAGCAGTTCTTC CASSEQAQQFF
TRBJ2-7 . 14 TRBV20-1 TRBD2 TGCAGTGCCCTTCGACTAGCGAGGGCCTACGAGCAGTACTTC CSALRLARAYEQYF
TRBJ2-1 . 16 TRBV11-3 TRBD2 TGTGCCAGCAGCGAGAGAGGGGAGGGCCCCCCCAGTGAGCAGTTCTTC CASSERGEGPPSEQFF
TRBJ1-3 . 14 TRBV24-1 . TGTGCCACCAAAGATTGGGTCTCTGGAGACACCATATATTTT CATKDWVSGDTIYF
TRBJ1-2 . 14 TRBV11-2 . TGTGCCAGCAGCTTGGCAGGGGTCGGCTATGGCTACACCTTC CASSLAGVGYGYTF
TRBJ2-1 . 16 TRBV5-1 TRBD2 TGCGCCAGCAGCTTGGGGGGGGGGGACTCCTACAATGAGCAGTTCTTC CASSLGGGDSYNEQFF
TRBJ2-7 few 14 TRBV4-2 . TGTGCCAGCAGCCAAGATCTAGAACGGAACGAGCAGTACTTC CASSQDLERNEQYF
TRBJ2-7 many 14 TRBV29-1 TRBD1 TGCAGCGTTGGACAGGGGGCGGTTTCGTACGAGCAGTACTTC CSVGQGAVSYEQYF
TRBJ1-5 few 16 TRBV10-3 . TGTGCCATCAGTGAAGGGGTCGGGATTAGCAATCAGCCCCAGCATTTT CAISEGVGISNQPQHF
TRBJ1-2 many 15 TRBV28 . TGTGCCAGCAGTGCCCCCGGGACACTTGGGGCCGGCTACACCTTC CASSAPGTLGAGYTF
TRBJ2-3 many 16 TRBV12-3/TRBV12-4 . TGTGCCAGCAGTTTTTACCAGGGAACTAGCACAGATACGCAGTATTTT CASSFYQGTSTDTQYF
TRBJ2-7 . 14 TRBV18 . TGTGCCAGCTCACCAACCCCGACCTCCTACGAGCAGTACTTC CASSPTPTSYEQYF
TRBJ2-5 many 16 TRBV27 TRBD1 TGTGCCAGCAGTTACGGGACAGGTATATTCCAAGAGACCCAGTACTTC CASSYGTGIFQETQYF
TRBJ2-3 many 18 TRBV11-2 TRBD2 TGTGCCAGCAGCTTGAAGTCGACCGGACTAGCGGGCGCAGATACGCAGTATTTT CASSLKSTGLAGADTQYF
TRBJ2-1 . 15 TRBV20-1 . TGCAGTGCTAGTCTCCCGTGGTGGGGCTACAATGAGCAGTTCTTC CSASLPWWGYNEQFF
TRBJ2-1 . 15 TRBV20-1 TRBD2 TGCAGTGCTAGAGCTTCGAGCGGGGCGTACAATGAGCAGTTCTTC CSARASSGAYNEQFF
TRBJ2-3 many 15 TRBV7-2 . TGTGCCAGCAGGGGAGTAGTGGCCCGCACAGATACGCAGTATTTT CASRGVVARTDTQYF
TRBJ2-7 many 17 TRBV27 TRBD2 TGTGCCAGCAGTATAAGGGGGACTAGCGGGAAATCCTACGAGCAGTACTTC CASSIRGTSGKSYEQYF
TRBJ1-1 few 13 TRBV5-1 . TGCGCCAGCAGCTTACAGTCGAACACTGAAGCTTTCTTT CASSLQSNTEAFF
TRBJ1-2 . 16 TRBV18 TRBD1 TGTGCCAGCTCACCGACCTCGGGACAGGCATCCTATGGCTACACCTTC CASSPTSGQASYGYTF
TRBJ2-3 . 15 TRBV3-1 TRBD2 TGTGCCAGCAGCCCGAGCGGGGATCACACAGATACGCAGTATTTT CASSPSGDHTDTQYF
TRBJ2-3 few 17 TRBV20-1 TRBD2 TGCAGTGCTAGCCCTCGGTATGGCGGGAGGCTGGGAGATACGCAGTATTTT CSASPRYGGRLGDTQYF
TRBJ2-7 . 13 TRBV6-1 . TGTGCCAGCAGTGAAACCGCCCGCTACGAGCAGTACTTC CASSETARYEQYF
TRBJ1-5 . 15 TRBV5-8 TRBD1 TGTGCCAGCAGCCAAAGACAGGGACCCAATCAGCCCCAGCATTTT CASSQRQGPNQPQHF
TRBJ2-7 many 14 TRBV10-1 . TGCGCCAGCAGTGACCCAACCGGGACCAACGAGCAGTACTTC CASSDPTGTNEQYF
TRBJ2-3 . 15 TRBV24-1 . TGTGCCACCGGTGACCAGACCCTTAGCCCAGATACGCAGTATTTT CATGDQTLSPDTQYF
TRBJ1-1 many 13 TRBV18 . TGTGCCAGCTCACCATTGTTGGGGACTGAAGCTTTCTTT CASSPLLGTEAFF
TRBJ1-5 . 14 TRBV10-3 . TGTGCCATCAGTCCCGCTGGAGATTGGTCCCCCCAGCATTTT CAISPAGDWSPQHF
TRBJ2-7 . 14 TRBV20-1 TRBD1 TGCAGTGCTAGAGACCCACAGGGGGCCTACGAGCAGTACTTC CSARDPQGAYEQYF
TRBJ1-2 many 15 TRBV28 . TGTGCCAGCAGTTATGGACGCTTGAACTCGTTTGGCTACACCTTC CASSYGRLNSFGYTF
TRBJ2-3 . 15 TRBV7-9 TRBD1 TGTGCCAGCAGCCTCCTACTACAGGGGACAGATACGCAGTATTTT CASSLLLQGTDTQYF
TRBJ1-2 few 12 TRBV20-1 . TGCAGTGCTAGGCAGGAAACCTATGGCTACACCTTC CSARQETYGYTF
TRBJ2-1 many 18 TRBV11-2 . TGTGCCAGCAGCTTAGTATTTGGGACTCGGAGTCGATACAATGAGCAGTTCTTC CASSLVFGTRSRYNEQFF
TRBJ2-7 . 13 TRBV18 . TGTGCCAGCTCACCCCCACAGATATACGAGCAGTACTTC CASSPPQIYEQYF
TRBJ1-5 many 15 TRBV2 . TGTGCCAGCAGGGTTGGGACAAATAGCAATCAGCCCCAGCATTTT CASRVGTNSNQPQHF
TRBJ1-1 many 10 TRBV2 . TGTGCCATTCAGGATTCTGAAGCTTTCTTT CAIQDSEAFF
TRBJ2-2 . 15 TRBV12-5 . TGTGCTAGTGGTTTGGTACCCAGGGACACCGGGGAGCTGTTTTTT CASGLVPRDTGELFF
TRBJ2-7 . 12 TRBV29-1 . TGCAGCGTTGGGATCTTAGGTGCCGAGCAGTACTTC CSVGILGAEQYF
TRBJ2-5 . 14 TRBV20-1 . TGCAGTCTTGGGGGACGCTTTATGGGCGAGACCCAGTACTTC CSLGGRFMGETQYF
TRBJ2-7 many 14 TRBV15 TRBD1 TGTGCCACCAGCAGAGCGACAGGGGCAAACGAGCAGTACTTC CATSRATGANEQYF
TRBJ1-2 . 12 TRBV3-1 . TGTGCCAGCAGCCGGACGGGGGGGGGCTACACCTTC CASSRTGGGYTF
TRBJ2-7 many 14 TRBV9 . TGTGCCAGCAGCGTAGATGGGAAATCCTACGAGCAGTACTTC CASSVDGKSYEQYF
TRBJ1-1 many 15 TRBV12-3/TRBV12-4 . TGTGCCAGCAGTCCCCCGGACAGCATGAACACTGAAGCTTTCTTT CASSPPDSMNTEAFF
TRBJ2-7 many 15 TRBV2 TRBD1 TGTGCCAGCAGTGAACTAGTGACAGGGGCCTCGGAGCAGTACTTC CASSELVTGASEQYF
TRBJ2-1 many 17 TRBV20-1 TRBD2 TGCAGTGCTAAACACCGCGCGTTCAGCGGGGGATACAATGAGCAGTTCTTC CSAKHRAFSGGYNEQFF
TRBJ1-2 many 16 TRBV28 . TGTGCCAGCAGCTCTTCGGATTACAGAATTAACTATGGCTACACCTTC CASSSSDYRINYGYTF
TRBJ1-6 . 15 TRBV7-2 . TGTGCCAGCAGCTTGACTCCGGGAAGGGATTCACCCCTCCACTTT CASSLTPGRDSPLHF